The rows below give T cell receptor beta chains drawn from one sample of a study of blood T cell repertoires in COVID-19. Sequenced by immunoSEQ multiplex PCR; TCRdb stores in-frame clones only, minus some. The sample has around 160,000 clones, roughly 84% seen once. The sample taken for sequencing was PBMCs or T cells enriched from blood (not recorded which). Receptors were obtained from a woman aged 60-75 years who had recovered from COVID-19. The CDR3 runs from the conserved cysteine through the conserved F or W. Each record gives: D gene, clone size, J gene, V gene, CDR3 DNA, CDR3 protein. A D gene is named only where the DNA matches it firmly. Some rows mark clone size as missing; the rest say once, few, many or name a class of expanded clone.

.,.,TRBJ2-5,TRBV7-9,TGTGCCAGCAGCCGAGGGGAGGTGGGAGAGACCCAGTACTTC,CASSRGEVGETQYF
.,.,TRBJ1-4,TRBV29-1,TGCAGCGTTGGGTCGGGGGACGAAAAACTGTTTTTT,CSVGSGDEKLFF
TRBD2,.,TRBJ2-7,TRBV7-2,TGTGCCAGCAGCTTAGGAGCACTAGCGGTTGCCTACGAGCAGTACTTC,CASSLGALAVAYEQYF
TRBD2,once,TRBJ2-1,TRBV6-2/TRBV6-3,TGTGCCAGCAGTTACGGGCAGACTAGCGTGGAGCAGTTCTTC,CASSYGQTSVEQFF
TRBD1,.,TRBJ1-5,TRBV27,TGTGCCAGCAGTGTACAGGGGGCGGATCATCAGCCCCAGCATTTT,CASSVQGADHQPQHF
TRBD1,.,TRBJ2-5,TRBV7-9,TGTGCCAGCAGAAGGACAGGGAGTAAAGAGACCCAGTACTTC,CASRRTGSKETQYF
.,.,TRBJ2-3,TRBV27,TGTGCCAGCAGTTTATTAGATCGGGATACGCAGTATTTT,CASSLLDRDTQYF
TRBD1,.,TRBJ2-7,TRBV10-3,TGTGCCATCAGTGAGAGTTTAGGGACAGGATTTGACGAGCAGTACTTC,CAISESLGTGFDEQYF
TRBD1,few,TRBJ1-1,TRBV5-1,TGCGCCAGCAGCTTGGATGGACAGGCGAACACTGAAGCTTTCTTT,CASSLDGQANTEAFF
.,.,TRBJ2-5,TRBV7-6,TGTGCCAGCAGCATGGGGGGAGTCGGGCAAGAGACCCAGTACTTC,CASSMGGVGQETQYF
TRBD1,once,TRBJ1-2,TRBV25-1,TGTGCCAGCAGTTCGCAGGGGGCGGCGGGCTACACCTTC,CASSSQGAAGYTF
.,few,TRBJ2-1,TRBV10-1,TGCGCCAGCAGCCCAACTAGAGCCGTCGGAAATGAGCAGTTCTTC,CASSPTRAVGNEQFF
TRBD1,.,TRBJ2-7,TRBV5-1,TGCGCCAGCAGCGACCGACAGGGGGCGCGGGTCTACGAGCAGTACTTC,CASSDRQGARVYEQYF
.,.,TRBJ1-1,TRBV29-1,TGCAGCGCCGAGCACTGGTCGGACACTGAAGCTTTCTTT,CSAEHWSDTEAFF
TRBD2,few,TRBJ2-7,TRBV5-1,TGCGCCAGCAGCTTGGTAGCGGGATCCCCAGAGGAGCAGTACTTC,CASSLVAGSPEEQYF
.,few,TRBJ1-2,TRBV5-1,TGCGCCAGCAGCTTGGGCGGCAGGGTATTCGATGGCTACACCTTC,CASSLGGRVFDGYTF
.,few,TRBJ1-6,TRBV5-4,TGTGCCAGCAGCTTAGACGGACAGACTTCAAATTCACCCCTCCACTTT,CASSLDGQTSNSPLHF
.,once,TRBJ2-5,TRBV28,TGTGCCAGCAGCCCGTCCGGAGGTACACAAGAGACCCAGTACTTC,CASSPSGGTQETQYF
TRBD2,.,TRBJ2-1,TRBV3-1/TRBV3-2,TGTGCCAGCAGCTTAGCGGGAGGGTTCACTGAGCAGTTCTTC,CASSLAGGFTEQFF
TRBD1,.,TRBJ2-1,TRBV7-3,TGTGCCAGCAGCCTACAGGGGGTTTCCTACAATGAGCAGTTCTTC,CASSLQGVSYNEQFF
.,.,TRBJ1-3,TRBV7-2,TGTGCCAGCAGCCCCCTTCCCCGGGGGAACACCATATATTTT,CASSPLPRGNTIYF
.,.,TRBJ2-3,TRBV19,TGTGCCAGTAGTCCACGAGGGGGTACAGATACGCAGTATTTT,CASSPRGGTDTQYF
.,.,TRBJ2-7,TRBV11-2,TGTGCCAGCAGCTTAGTAGACTCTGGAGCGTACGAGCAGTACTTC,CASSLVDSGAYEQYF
.,once,TRBJ1-3,TRBV11-2,TGTGCCAGCAGCTTAAGCCCGCGCTCTGGAAACACCATATATTTT,CASSLSPRSGNTIYF
TRBD1,.,TRBJ1-1,TRBV7-2,TGTGCCAGCAGCTCGGGGTACAGGGGCCCTGAAGCTTTCTTT,CASSSGYRGPEAFF
.,.,TRBJ1-5,TRBV7-9,TGTGCCAGCAGCCGGACAGTCAATCAGCCCCAGCATTTT,CASSRTVNQPQHF
TRBD1,.,TRBJ1-2,TRBV3-1/TRBV3-2,TGTGCCAGCAGCCAAGCTAATACAGGGGAAGGCTACACCTTC,CASSQANTGEGYTF
.,.,TRBJ1-1,TRBV25-1,TGTGCCAGCAGTCTCGAGGGCCTGGGCACTGAAGCTTTCTTT,CASSLEGLGTEAFF
TRBD2,.,TRBJ2-3,TRBV3-1/TRBV3-2,TGTGCCAGCACTCTAGCGGGAGATGGGGCAGATACGCAGTATTTT,CASTLAGDGADTQYF
.,.,TRBJ1-1,TRBV5-6,TGTGCCGGCAGCTTGGGGCCGAACACTGAAGCTTTCTTT,CAGSLGPNTEAFF
.,few,TRBJ1-1,TRBV7-9,TGTGCCAGCAGCTGGGTAGGGAGTACTGAAGCTTTCTTT,CASSWVGSTEAFF